Following are 6 T cell receptor beta chains from one sample sequenced in a study of blood T cell repertoires in COVID-19 (dated by TCRdb to 2019 to 2021). Library method: the immunoSEQ multiplex PCR assay. In TCRdb, the immuneACCESS table is reduced to in-frame sequences with V and J assigned. These tables do not hold every clone; where another copy was compared, an unresolved V gene accounts for under half, and the others remain unexplained. The sample table lists about 74,000 clones, roughly 91% of them with a count of one. Approximately 29% of the sample is in the top ten clones. Sequenced: peripheral blood. All receptors come from a woman of 80 years or more with active or convalescent COVID-19.

The chain combines TRBV6-6 with TRBJ2-3; unclear D gene. The V end lost 2 bases, the J end lost 1 base, and 7 bases lay between the germline ends. The CDR3 has 14 residues. Germline lookup yields CDR1 MNHNY and CDR2 SVGAGI (reference sequence). The chain's CDR3 is CASSYVQGTDTQYF. Written as DNA, the CDR3 is TGTGCCAGCAGTTACGTACAAGGCACAGATACGCAGTATTTT.

V and J are TRBV28 and TRBJ2-7, with a tentative D call TRBD1 (6 bases). Germline V gene sequence: CDR1 MDHEN, CDR2 SYDVKM. V gave up 5 bases and J gave up 5 bases, with 25 bases separating them. The CDR3 totals 17 residues. CDR3 sequence reads: CASSIPKGRGLFHEQYF. In DNA, the CDR3 is TGTGCCAGCAGTATTCCTAAGGGCAGGGGTTTGTTCCACGAGCAGTACTTC.

This chain connects TRBV6-2 or TRBV6-3 to TRBJ2-7; TRBD1 is a possible D gene (7 bases). The CDR3 has 17 residues. CDR1 and CDR2 (germline): MNHEY, SVGEGT. V was shortened by 3 bases and J by 2 bases, with 20 bases between the two germline ends. The CDR3 DNA follows: TGTGCCAGCAGTTATCCTGGCCCAGGAGGGGGCACCTACGAGCAGTACTTC. This gives the protein CASSYPGPGGGTYEQYF.

The chain links TRBV7-9 to TRBJ2-1, with 11 bases aligning to TRBD2. This CDR3 has 16 residues. After removal of 1 base from V and 7 bases from J, the junction contained 6 bases not matched to a gene. Germline V gene lookup returns CDR1 SEHNR and CDR2 FQNEAQ (reference sequence). CDR3 in DNA: TGTGCCAGCAGCTTAGTACTAGCGGGGGACCAAAATGAGCAGTTCTTC. As protein: CASSLVLAGDQNEQFF.

This chain joins TRBV2 and TRBJ2-5, with 13 nucleotides matching TRBD2. The CDR3 is made up of 16 amino acids. The V segment lost 3 bases and the J segment 5 bases; nucleotides outside the gene matches: 6. Germline CDR1 reads SNHLY; CDR2 reads FYNNEI. The CDR3 nucleotides are TGTGCCAGCAGTGAGGCCGGACTAGCGGGGGTCGAGACCCAGTACTTC. Translating gives CASSEAGLAGVETQYF.

This clone was detected ten times or more. The genes are TRBV5-6 and TRBJ1-5; 7 bases are a match to TRBD1. Trimming cost V 0 bases and J 7 bases; bases outside gene matches: 7. The germline CDR1 and CDR2 sequences are SGHDT and YYEEEE. The CDR3 length is 15 residues. The CDR3 nucleotides read TGTGCCAGCAGCTTGGCCGACAGGGTTGGGCAGCCCCAGCATTTT. Its protein product is CASSLADRVGQPQHF. Based on the CDR3 plus reference TRBV5-6 and TRBJ1-5, the full variable domain is DAGVTQSPTHLIKTRGQQVTLRCSPKSGHDTVSWYQQALGQGPQFIFQYYEEEERQRGNFPDRFSGHQFPNYSSELNVNALLLGDSALYLCASSLADRVGQPQHFGDGTRLSIL.